One and the same sample provided the 18 T cell receptor beta chains below, sequenced in a study of T cells after yellow fever vaccination. TCRdb ran MiXCR on the 5' RACE reads and lists one entry per CDR3 protein. The table shows some 350,000 distinct CDR3 sequences, with 8.5% to 10% occurring only once. The sample in question was PBMCs, obtained on the day of the first yellow fever vaccination. These receptors were obtained from a young man who received the YFV17D yellow fever vaccine.

The chain has TRBV12-3 or TRBV12-4 and TRBJ2-5, with 12 nucleotides matching TRBD2. CDR3 length equals 16 residues. After removal of 6 bases from V and 5 bases from J, the junction contained 10 bases not matched to a gene. The CDR3 loop is CASSSTTSGGRETQYF. Here the CDR3 DNA reads TGTGCCAGCAGCTCCACTACTAGCGGGGGGAGGGAGACCCAGTACTTC.

This clonotype turned up a few times. The genes are TRBV12-3 or TRBV12-4 and TRBJ2-3; 9 bases line up with TRBD1. Trimming at V came to 5 bases and at J to 5 bases, leaving 8 bases not matched to a gene. The CDR3 has 15 amino acids. The CDR3 sequence: CASSLNRGLRDTQYF. Written as DNA, the CDR3 is TGTGCCAGCAGTCTAAACAGGGGGCTGAGAGATACGCAGTATTTT.

This clonotype has only a few counts. The V call is TRBV4-1, the J call TRBJ2-3, with 8 bases fitting TRBD2. V dropped 0 bases and J dropped 3; count of bases not matched to a gene: 2. The length of the CDR3 is 15 residues. Germline CDR1 reads MGHRA; CDR2 reads YSYEKL. CDR3 sequence (DNA): TGCGCCAGCAGCCAAGAACTAGCGGAGACAGATACGCAGTATTTT. The encoded protein is CASSQELAETDTQYF.

This chain connects TRBV29-1 to TRBJ1-2; D is unclear. The CDR3 length is 12 residues. Trimming pared 4 bases from V and 7 bases from J, leaving 13 bases between. The germline CDR1 and CDR2 sequences are SQVTM and ANQGSEA. The CDR3 sequence: CSVADRLVGYTF. CDR3 coding DNA: TGCAGCGTTGCTGATAGACTTGTTGGCTACACCTTC.

This clonotype has more than one count but fewer than ten. This rearrangement joins TRBV10-2 to TRBJ2-3; a possible D gene is TRBD2 (5 bases). The V end was cut by 2 bases, the J end by 14 bases, with 8 bases between. The CDR3 has 10 residues. Per germline, CDR1 WSHSY and CDR2 SAAADI. CDR3 nucleotides: TGCGCCAGCAGTGAGGCTAGCTGGTATTTT. It yields the protein CASSEASWYF.

This clonotype has a handful of counts. The CDR3 DNA is TGTGCCAGCATGCCCGGGACAGGGAATGAAAAACTGTTTTTT. Translating it yields CASMPGTGNEKLFF. The J gene is TRBJ1-4, the V gene TRBV6-1; 9 bases fit TRBD1. Trimming removed 7 bases from V and 5 bases from J; junction bases left unmatched: 5. The CDR3 runs 14 residues. CDR1 and CDR2 from the germline V gene are MNHNS and SASEGT.

This clonotype was seen once. The chain carries TRBV7-8 and TRBJ2-2, with a weak D call TRBD1 (7 bases). The CDR3 length is 17 residues. Looked up from germline, CDR1 is SGHVS and CDR2 is FQNEAQ. V gave up 5 bases and J gave up 5 bases, with 21 bases separating them. CDR3 DNA sequence: TGTGCCAGCAGCCAAAGGGTTCAGGGGGGATATACCGGGGAGCTGTTTTTT. Translated, it gives CASSQRVQGGYTGELFF.

This clonotype was seen only a few times. The chain joins TRBV7-2 to TRBJ1-2, with a tentative D call TRBD1 (5 bases). Trimming left V 5 bases short and J 2 bases short, with 15 bases between. CDR1 SGHTA and CDR2 FQGNSA come from the germline V gene. The CDR3 sequence is 15 residues long. The CDR3 DNA follows: TGTGCCAGCAGCCCAATGCTTCAGGGAAACTATGGCTACACCTTC. It codes for CASSPMLQGNYGYTF.

The chain is built from TRBV20-1 and TRBJ2-3, with 7 nucleotides matching TRBD2. J gave up 1 base and V 6 bases, and 7 bases lay outside the gene matches. This CDR3 region has 14 residues. The V gene's germline CDR1 is DFQATT and CDR2 SNEGSKA (reference sequence). The CDR3 loop is CSATRAGGTDTQYF. The DNA of the CDR3 is TGCAGTGCCACAAGGGCGGGGGGCACAGATACGCAGTATTTT.

The CDR3: CATSTNRDSTYEQYF. The CDR3 DNA follows: TGTGCCACCAGCACAAACCGGGACAGTACCTACGAGCAGTACTTC. The genes are TRBV15 and TRBJ2-7, with 7 bases fitting TRBD1. CDR3 length equals 15 residues. V shed 4 bases, J shed 2 bases, and the junction held 8 bases outside the gene matches. In germline, CDR1 is LNHNV, CDR2 YYDKDF (reference sequence).

This clonotype appeared many times. The chain has TRBV5-1 and TRBJ2-3; maybe TRBD1 (5 bases). Germline CDR1 is SGHRS and CDR2 is YFSETQ. The CDR3 sequence is 16 residues long. V lost 4 bases and J lost 1, with 16 bases in between. In nucleotides, the CDR3 is TGCGCCAGCAGCGGTTCAGCAGGGATGGGCACAGATACGCAGTATTTT. As protein: CASSGSAGMGTDTQYF.

The chain links TRBV3-1 to TRBJ1-6; TRBD1 is a possible D gene (6 bases). The CDR3 spans 13 residues. Trimming took 3 bases from V and 10 from J, leaving 10 bases between them. CDR1 is LGHDT, CDR2 YNNKEL, per germline (reference sequence). CDR3 residues: CASSQAGVSPLHF. The CDR3 DNA reads as TGTGCCAGCAGCCAGGCAGGGGTATCACCCCTCCACTTT.

This clonotype was observed many times. The chain joins TRBV7-9 to TRBJ2-7; perhaps TRBD2 as D (7 bases). CDR1 SEHNR and CDR2 FQNEAQ come from the germline V gene (reference sequence). The CDR3 has 16 amino acids. Trimming cost V 1 base and J 3 bases, with 16 bases left between them. The CDR3 reads CASSLVSREGHYEQYV. The CDR3 nucleotides read TGTGCCAGCAGCTTAGTTTCCAGGGAGGGACACTACGAGCAGTACGTC.

This clonotype was picked up a small number of times. V is TRBV6-1 and J is TRBJ2-2; 10 bases are shared with TRBD2. Trimming took 5 bases from V and 0 from J; bases not matched to a gene: 3. Germline values: CDR1 MNHNS, CDR2 SASEGT. The CDR3 consists of 16 residues. CDR3 loop: CASSKGLAANTGELFF. The CDR3 DNA reads as TGTGCCAGCAGTAAAGGACTAGCGGCGAACACCGGGGAGCTGTTTTTT.

This clonotype was picked up many times. The chain links TRBV10-2 to TRBJ2-3; a weak D match, TRBD1 (5 bases). The germline V and J ends were trimmed by 2 bases and 5 bases, with 8 bases remaining between them. Germline lookup yields CDR1 WSHSY and CDR2 SAAADI. CDR3 length equals 13 residues. The CDR3 nucleotides are TGCGCCAGCAGTGAGCAGGGTCAAGATACGCAGTATTTT. Protein product: CASSEQGQDTQYF.

The V and J genes are TRBV29-1 and TRBJ2-3; D is undetermined. The V end lost 6 bases, the J end lost 0 bases, and 10 bases lay between the germline ends. The germline gives CDR1 SQVTM, CDR2 ANQGSEA. CDR3 length equals 13 residues. CDR3 nucleotides: TGCAGCGTCCCCTTGACTAGCACAGATACGCAGTATTTT. Its protein product is CSVPLTSTDTQYF.

The J gene is TRBJ1-2, the V gene TRBV4-3, with unresolved D. CDR1 LGHNA and CDR2 YSLEER come from the germline V gene. The V end was cut by 2 bases, the J end by 7 bases, with 17 bases between. The CDR3 has 15 amino acids. The CDR3 protein is CASSQISGLGFGYTF. CDR3 in DNA: TGCGCCAGCAGCCAAATCTCGGGGTTAGGGTTTGGCTACACCTTC.

The V call is TRBV18, the J call TRBJ1-6; no clear D. Germline CDR1 is KGHSH and CDR2 is LQKENI. This CDR3 has 14 amino acids. V was trimmed by 3 bases and J by 5 bases, leaving 8 bases between them. Written as DNA, the CDR3 is TGTGCCAGCTCACCGGCGGGGAATAATTCACCCCTCCACTTT. It encodes CASSPAGNNSPLHF.